A single sample gave rise to the 19 T cell receptor beta chains below, sequenced in a study of blood T cell repertoires in COVID-19. Libraries were prepared by immunoSEQ multiplex PCR; TCRdb keeps only in-frame clonotypes and omits some of them. Found here are 150,000 to 200,000 clones, around 83% of them singletons; the top ten hold about 7.1%. Sequences were obtained from peripheral blood. The receptors were sampled from a woman aged 70-85 years with COVID-19, enrolled during active disease.

The V call is TRBV5-4, the J call TRBJ2-7; TRBD1 matches at 11 bases. The ends lost 3 bases at V and 3 bases at J; junction bases unmatched: 5. Germline CDR1 reads SGHNT; CDR2 reads YYREEE (reference sequence). This CDR3 has 15 residues. CDR3 loop: CASSSRTGGFYEQYF. The CDR3 nucleotides are TGTGCCAGCAGCTCAAGGACAGGGGGCTTCTACGAGCAGTACTTC.

This rearrangement joins TRBV29-1 to TRBJ1-3; no firm D call. Deletions cut 4 bases from V and 0 bases from J, with 10 bases between. The CDR3 totals 14 residues. CDR1 and CDR2 (germline): SQVTM, ANQGSEA. The CDR3: CSVVGRHSGNTIYF. The CDR3 DNA follows: TGCAGCGTTGTGGGCCGACACTCTGGAAACACCATATATTTT.

The V and J genes are TRBV5-1 and TRBJ2-3, with a possible D match to TRBD2 (5 bases). V shed 0 bases and J shed 6 bases, with 20 bases lying between them. The CDR3 has 17 residues. Germline loops: CDR1 SGHRS, CDR2 YFSETQ. The DNA of the CDR3 is TGCGCCAGCAGCTTGGCCCGCTGGGCTAGCTCGGCTGATACGCAGTATTTT. The encoded protein is CASSLARWASSADTQYF.

The chain couples TRBV18 to TRBJ2-5; 8 nucleotides align to TRBD1. Germline V gene sequence: CDR1 KGHSH, CDR2 LQKENI. The CDR3 has 15 amino acids. With V trimmed by 5 bases and J by 4 bases, 9 bases remained unmatched. CDR3 loop: CASSLAGGAGETQYF. CDR3 nucleotide sequence: TGTGCCAGCTCATTAGCAGGGGGCGCGGGAGAGACCCAGTACTTC.

Concerning this clone itself: The same CDR3 arises from other DNA sequences in this sample as well. The chain is built from TRBV5-1 and TRBJ1-5; no firm D call. Trimming removed 0 bases from V and 0 bases from J, with 7 bases in between. Germline-derived CDR1 and CDR2 are SGHRS and YFSETQ. The CDR3 covers 15 residues. This chain's CDR3 is CASSLEGSSNQPQHF. CDR3 DNA: TGCGCCAGCAGCTTGGAAGGGAGTAGCAATCAGCCCCAGCATTTT.

The chain combines TRBV7-9 with TRBJ2-7; D is possibly TRBD2 (5 bases). CDR3 length: 14 amino acids. V was clipped by 5 bases and J by 3 bases, with 14 bases between them. CDR1 and CDR2 (germline): SEHNR, FQNEAQ (reference sequence). The CDR3 reads CASSPPLAGYEQYF. The CDR3 DNA reads TGTGCCAGCAGCCCCCCCCTAGCAGGCTACGAGCAGTACTTC.

This chain joins TRBV11-2 and TRBJ2-7; 14 bases are a match to TRBD2. Germline V lookup: CDR1 SGHAT, CDR2 FQNNGV. The CDR3 contains 15 residues. V lost 4 bases and J lost 4; bases outside the gene matches: 3. The DNA of the CDR3 is TGTGCCAGCAGCTCGACTAGCGGGAGGGTTTACGAGCAGTACTTC. It is translated as CASSSTSGRVYEQYF.

V gene TRBV2 combines with J gene TRBJ1-5, with TRBD1 matching over 10 bases. This CDR3 contains 16 residues. From germline, CDR1 is SNHLY and CDR2 FYNNEI. V shed 5 bases, J shed 3 bases, and the junction held 7 bases outside the gene matches. The CDR3 here is CASSTGQGQLNQPQHF. The CDR3 DNA follows: TGTGCCAGCAGTACGGGACAGGGGCAGCTCAATCAGCCCCAGCATTTT.

J is TRBJ1-1 and V is TRBV30; the match to TRBD1 covers 9 bases. The ends lost 6 bases at V and 4 bases at J; junction bases unmatched: 6. Germline V gene lookup returns CDR1 GTSNPN and CDR2 SVGIG (reference sequence). CDR3 length: 13 amino acids. CDR3 sequence (DNA): TGTGCCTGTCACAGGGGGCTGGGCACTGAAGCTTTCTTT. It codes for CACHRGLGTEAFF.

The chain carries TRBV7-9 and TRBJ1-2; D uncertain. Trimming shortened V by 3 bases and J by 8 bases, and 13 bases separated the two germline ends. Germline loops: CDR1 SEHNR, CDR2 FQNEAQ (reference sequence). The CDR3 is made up of 13 amino acids. The CDR3 coding sequence is TGTGCCAGCAGCTTGGAGGGAAAGGGAGGCTACACCTTC. As protein: CASSLEGKGGYTF.

The chain recombines TRBV27 with TRBJ2-5; TRBD2 aligns across 9 bases. V shed 4 bases and J 3 bases; nucleotides not matched to a gene: 9. The CDR3 covers 16 residues. Germline values: CDR1 MNHEY, CDR2 SMNVEV (reference sequence). CDR3 sequence (DNA): TGTGCCAGCAGTTATGCGGGACTAGCTGGAAAAGAGACCCAGTACTTC. Its protein is CASSYAGLAGKETQYF.

The V gene is TRBV10-2, the J gene TRBJ2-7; 12 bases fit TRBD2. The CDR3 runs 15 residues. J lost 1 base, V lost 8 bases, and 6 bases had no gene match. Germline assignment: CDR1 WSHSY and CDR2 SAAADI. CDR3 amino acids: CASVSLAGGSYEQYF. The DNA of the CDR3 is TGCGCCAGCGTATCCCTAGCGGGAGGGTCCTACGAGCAGTACTTC.

The chain recombines TRBV19 with TRBJ2-3, with a possible D match to TRBD1 (5 bases). V lost 5 bases to trimming and J lost 2 bases, with 11 bases between them. This CDR3 has 14 residues. Germline loops: CDR1 LNHDA, CDR2 SQIVND (reference sequence). The DNA for the CDR3 is TGTGCCAGTAGTTATCTGGACACCACAGATACGCAGTATTTT. It encodes CASSYLDTTDTQYF.

The chain's CDR3 is CASSLELTTGELFF. Here the CDR3 DNA reads TGTGCCAGCAGCTTAGAACTGACAACCGGGGAGCTGTTTTTT. The rearrangement links TRBV5-4 to TRBJ2-2; D not certain. CDR3 length: 14 amino acids. The ends were cut back, 2 bases at V and 5 bases at J, with 10 bases in the middle. Germline V lookup: CDR1 SGHNT, CDR2 YYREEE (reference sequence). The entire variable domain, with the rest obtained from reference TRBV5-4 and TRBJ2-2, is as follows: ETGVTQSPTHLIKTRGQQVTLRCSSQSGHNTVSWYQQALGQGPQFIFQYYREEENGRGNFPPRFSGLQFPNYSSELNVNALELDDSALYLCASSLELTTGELFFGEGSRLTVL.

V gene TRBV19 combines with J gene TRBJ2-7; no reliable D call. The CDR3 length is 15 residues. Germline loops: CDR1 LNHDA, CDR2 SQIVND (reference sequence). V gave up 7 bases and J gave up 3 bases, with 19 bases separating them. The CDR3 nucleotides are TGTGCCAGTACTCTGAAAGGTGACACCTTCTACGAGCAGTACTTC. Amino acid sequence: CASTLKGDTFYEQYF.

Concerning this clone: This CDR3 is also generated by other DNA sequences in the sample. The CDR3 protein is CASSLGLAQETQYF. Written as DNA, the CDR3 is TGTGCCAGCAGCTTAGGCCTAGCTCAAGAGACCCAGTACTTC. This chain connects TRBV7-2 to TRBJ2-5, with D maybe TRBD2 (5 bases). Germline V gives CDR1 SGHTA, CDR2 FQGNSA. V gave up 1 base and J gave up 2 bases, with 8 bases separating them. There are 14 residues in the CDR3. Variable domain in full (rest from reference TRBV7-2 and TRBJ2-5): GAGVSQSPSNKVTEKGKDVELRCDPISGHTALYWYRQSLGQGLEFLIYFQGNSAPDKSGLPSDRFSAERTGGSVSTLTIQRTQQEDSAVYLCASSLGLAQETQYFGPGTRLLVL.

This chain connects TRBV28 to TRBJ2-1; the match to TRBD2 covers 9 bases. The CDR3 loop spans 16 amino acids. The germline V gene encodes CDR1 MDHEN and CDR2 SYDVKM. The V gene end was trimmed by 5 bases and the J gene end by 2 bases; junction bases not matched to a gene: 7. CDR3 DNA sequence: TGTGCCAGCAGTCCGACTAGCGGAGGGACCTACAATGAGCAGTTCTTC. Its protein is CASSPTSGGTYNEQFF.

V gene TRBV18 combines with J gene TRBJ1-2; no firm D call. V was pared by 3 bases and J by 0 bases, with 11 bases between. The CDR3 extends over 15 amino acids. In germline, CDR1 is KGHSH, CDR2 LQKENI. The CDR3 DNA sequence: TGTGCCAGCTCACCGGCAGGTGCTGCTAACTATGGCTACACCTTC. Translation gives CASSPAGAANYGYTF.

This clone was seen a handful of times. The J gene is TRBJ1-1, the V gene TRBV7-2; D perhaps matches TRBD1 (6 bases). V was pared by 3 bases and J by 3 bases, with 14 bases between. This CDR3 contains 15 residues. Per germline, CDR1 SGHTA and CDR2 FQGNSA. The CDR3 nucleotides are TGTGCCAGCAGCTTCCAGGGGCTTTCTGACACTGAAGCTTTCTTT. This sequence encodes CASSFQGLSDTEAFF.